The 14 T cell receptor beta chains presented below share a single source sample, sequenced in a study of cytomegalovirus exposure and HLA in healthy donors. The PCR ran on 60 Vbeta and 13 Jbeta primers. Here immunoSEQ multiplex PCR was the method, and the copy in TCRdb shows in-frame clones only, minus some. There are 160,000 or so clones in the sample; roughly 70% occur only once, and more than 2.5% lies in the top ten. The sequenced sample was PBMCs. The receptors here all came from a woman under 40 in good health and CMV-seronegative.

The genes are TRBV20-1 and TRBJ2-7, with D uncertain. The CDR3 runs 11 residues. Per germline, CDR1 DFQATT and CDR2 SNEGSKA (reference sequence). V lost 4 bases and J 4 bases, leaving 8 bases between the germline ends. In DNA, the CDR3 is TGCAGTGCTACCCGAGGTTACGAGCAGTACTTC. Translating it yields CSATRGYEQYF.

This rearrangement joins TRBV20-1 to TRBJ2-5; D is uncertain. CDR3 length equals 11 residues. Germline assignment: CDR1 DFQATT and CDR2 SNEGSKA (reference sequence). The V and J ends lost 4 bases and 0 bases respectively, with 3 bases between them. The CDR3 bases are TGCAGTGCTACAAACCAAGAGACCCAGTACTTC. It encodes CSATNQETQYF.

The CDR3 here is CASSHPPSGGETQYF. The CDR3 bases are TGCGCCAGCAGCCACCCCCCTAGCGGTGGAGAGACCCAGTACTTC. V usage is TRBV4-1 and J usage is TRBJ2-5; 7 bases match TRBD2. The CDR3 totals 15 residues. The V segment lost 3 bases and the J segment 4 bases; nucleotides outside the gene matches: 8. Germline values: CDR1 MGHRA, CDR2 YSYEKL.

This sequence joins TRBV28 and TRBJ1-2, with 8 bases that match TRBD1. CDR1 is MDHEN, CDR2 SYDVKM, per germline. The trim removed 7 bases at V and 5 bases at J, leaving 15 bases unmatched. The CDR3 is 16 residues long. The CDR3: CASTDAGGQGEYGYTF. In DNA, the CDR3 is TGTGCCAGCACCGACGCCGGCGGACAGGGTGAATATGGCTACACCTTC.

With respect to this clone: The sample holds other DNA sequences that translate to the same CDR3. This rearrangement joins TRBV5-5 to TRBJ1-5; 7 nucleotides align to TRBD1. Germline loops: CDR1 SGHKS, CDR2 YYEKEE (reference sequence). The CDR3 is 15 amino acids. The J segment lost 2 bases and the V segment lost 2 bases, leaving 4 bases of the junction unmatched. The CDR3 here is CASSLLQGGNQPQHF. The DNA for the CDR3 is TGTGCCAGCAGCTTACTTCAGGGGGGCAATCAGCCCCAGCATTTT.

In its sample, this clone was seen a few times. The sample holds other DNA sequences that translate to the same CDR3. The chain combines TRBV7-3 with TRBJ1-1, with D unresolved. The germline V gene encodes CDR1 SGHTA and CDR2 FQGTGA. V was cut by 6 bases and J by 0 bases, with 8 bases left in between. The CDR3 contains 13 residues. The DNA of the CDR3 is TGTGCCAGCAGTTCTCACATGAACACTGAAGCTTTCTTT. It yields the protein CASSSHMNTEAFF.

V is TRBV15 and J is TRBJ1-4; 9 bases are shared with TRBD1. The trim removed 0 bases at V and 8 bases at J, leaving 7 bases unmatched. The CDR3 loop spans 16 amino acids. CDR1 is LNHNV, CDR2 YYDKDF, per germline (reference sequence). CDR3: CATSREGTGREEKLFF. The DNA of the CDR3 is TGTGCCACCAGCAGAGAGGGGACAGGGCGGGAAGAAAAACTGTTTTTT. Combining the CDR3 with reference TRBV15 and TRBJ1-4 gives the whole variable domain DAMVIQNPRYQVTQFGKPVTLSCSQTLNHNVMYWYQQKSSQAPKLLFHYYDKDFNNEADTPDNFQSRRPNTSFCFLDIRSPGLGDTAMYLCATSREGTGREEKLFFGSGTQLSVL.

This clone came up a few times. This chain joins TRBV15 and TRBJ1-5, with 7 positions matching TRBD1. The CDR3 is 15 amino acids. Germline CDR1 and CDR2: LNHNV and YYDKDF (reference sequence). After removal of 3 bases from V and 0 bases from J, the junction contained 2 bases not matched to a gene. The CDR3 loop is CATSRGTASNQPQHF. Here the CDR3 DNA reads TGTGCCACCAGCAGGGGGACAGCTAGCAATCAGCCCCAGCATTTT.

V and J are TRBV4-1 and TRBJ2-7, with a weak D call TRBD2 (6 bases). The CDR3 has 16 residues. Trimming removed 1 base from V and 0 bases from J, with 13 bases in between. Germline V gives CDR1 MGHRA, CDR2 YSYEKL. In nucleotides, the CDR3 is TGCGCCAGCAGCCAAGGGTGGGGGGAAAGCTCCTACGAGCAGTACTTC. As protein: CASSQGWGESSYEQYF.

In this sample, this clone turned up a few times. J is TRBJ2-7 and V is TRBV5-1; 8 bases match TRBD2. The germline gives CDR1 SGHRS, CDR2 YFSETQ. This CDR3 has 17 amino acids. V dropped 0 bases and J dropped 3; count of bases not matched to a gene: 11. The CDR3 sequence: CASSLGGIAGPFYEQYF. The CDR3 bases are TGCGCCAGCAGCTTGGGTGGGATAGCGGGACCTTTCTACGAGCAGTACTTC.

Written as DNA, the CDR3 is TGCGCCAGCAGCAATGCGGGAGGGCCGGGTGAGCAGTTCTTC. Its protein is CASSNAGGPGEQFF. This chain links TRBV5-1 with TRBJ2-1, with 9 bases fitting TRBD2. The CDR3 has 14 amino acids. The germline gives CDR1 SGHRS, CDR2 YFSETQ. J gave up 9 bases and V 4 bases, and 8 bases lay outside the gene matches.

This chain joins TRBV5-4 and TRBJ2-1; 8 nucleotides agree with TRBD2. This CDR3 comprises 15 residues. Unmatched junction bases numbered 9, after V lost 6 bases and J lost 4 bases. Germline V gives CDR1 SGHNT, CDR2 YYREEE (reference sequence). In nucleotides, the CDR3 is TGTGCCAGCACCGTACCGGGACTAGAATACAATGAGCAGTTCTTC. Translation: CASTVPGLEYNEQFF. Using reference TRBV5-4 and TRBJ2-1 for the parts outside the CDR3, the full variable domain is ETGVTQSPTHLIKTRGQQVTLRCSSQSGHNTVSWYQQALGQGPQFIFQYYREEENGRGNFPPRFSGLQFPNYSSELNVNALELDDSALYLCASTVPGLEYNEQFFGPGTRLTVL.

This clone was counted a few times. This chain connects TRBV27 to TRBJ2-7, with 8 bases fitting TRBD1. Germline V gene lookup returns CDR1 MNHEY and CDR2 SMNVEV (reference sequence). The CDR3 is made up of 12 amino acids. Trimming removed 8 bases from V and 4 bases from J; junction bases left unmatched: 4. The DNA for the CDR3 is TGTGCCAGCGCCCGGGACAGGTACGAGCAGTACTTC. It yields the protein CASARDRYEQYF.

The chain links TRBV2 to TRBJ1-1, with D perhaps TRBD1 (6 bases). V was pared by 8 bases and J by 1 base, with 14 bases between. CDR3 length: 14 residues. Germline lookup yields CDR1 SNHLY and CDR2 FYNNEI. The CDR3 DNA is TGTGCCAGCGTTAAACAGGGAACGAACACTGAAGCTTTCTTT. It is translated as CASVKQGTNTEAFF.